This T cell receptor (beta chain) is drawn from a study of blood T cell repertoires in COVID-19 (dated by TCRdb to about 2020). For context, the study as a whole: Collaborator samples came from the United States, Italy and Spain and covered acute and convalescent phases of COVID-19. The prospective study material was composed of cDNA or gDNA derived from T cells, B-cell-depleted T cells, or PBMCs. Deeply sampled blood TCRbeta repertoires from subjects exposed to, actively infected with, or recovered from COVID-19 were included in the dataset. The repertoires were made available in a free public database intended to serve as a resource for research on the immune response to SARS-CoV-2. Samples were obtained from the ongoing ImmuneRACE study (first 160 participants) and from some 1,200 subjects provided by 6 global collaborators. Nearly every sample came with metadata listing a de-identified subject ID, COVID-19 status, age in years and sex. Where available, HLA class I and class II types were taken from metadata supplied by the sample provider and were not determined by assay-based typing.

About this clone itself: Its antigen is unknown. Base qualities are missing; no much larger clone stands one base away.

Study-wide findings and limitations: The amount of clinical and demographic metadata varied by source and participant and was provided uncurated.

TCRbeta CDR3 regions were amplified from genomic DNA by means of the immunoSEQ Assay, a bias-controlled multiplex PCR. Per the original workflow: The number of nucleated cells in each sample was estimated from the amplification of reference gene primers within the assay. To quantify the absolute abundance of each unique TCRbeta CDR3 rearrangement, sequence reads were collapsed and filtered. For each sample, productive Simpson clonality was calculated by taking the square root of Simpson's diversity index across productive rearrangements. This immuneACCESS table, as held by TCRdb, lists in-frame sequences with V and J called but not all clones. Of the missing ones, under half trace to an unresolved V gene in checked studies; the others have no known cause. V and J calls and clone size are as listed in that table; D and trimming were resolved from the DNA. Here the sample has under 300,000 clones; roughly 87% occur a single time. The ten largest clones take up about 6.3% of the sample.

Participants in the prospective study were aged 18 to 89 years, lived in 24 United States geographic areas, and enrolled through a virtual design. Cohort assignment in the prospective study relied on participant-reported clinical history from a screening survey and a study questionnaire. Each participant in the prospective study had whole blood, serum and a nasopharyngeal or oropharyngeal swab collected by mobile phlebotomists. Over a roughly 2-month period, participants in the prospective study had the option of providing additional blood draws and questionnaires. Before DNA extraction, blood samples from the prospective study were shipped at room temperature or frozen. The CDR3 sequence holds 15 residues, the cysteine and phenylalanine included. The entry retains the CDR3 DNA only, 45 bases that are in frame from base 1. Based on the germline V gene, the CDR1 and CDR2 sequences are MRHNA and SNTAGT. V and J are trimmed by 3 bases and 8 bases, and the gene matches miss 7 bases of the junction.

The material sequenced was PBMCs or T cells enriched from blood (not recorded which). The V gene is TRBV6-4 and the J gene is TRBJ2-1; 10 central bases correspond to TRBD2. The TCR comes from a woman younger than 45 with acute COVID-19. CDR3 loop: CASSDSSGGVDEQFF. Read as DNA, the sequence is TGTGCCAGCAGTGATTCTAGCGGGGGTGTTGATGAGCAGTTCTTC.